This TCR beta chain was sequenced in a study of shared clonotypes between healthy human individuals. On the study more broadly: The people who gave samples were a couple of women and a few men aged 18 to 49.

From germline, CDR1 is MDHEN and CDR2 SYDVKM. The CDR3 totals 14 residues. V lost 6 bases and J lost 9, with 15 bases in between. Only in-frame clones appear in the TCRdb table, and some are missing; sequencing was by immunoSEQ multiplex PCR. The sample includes around 2.1 million clones, almost 96% seen only once; the top ten take 0.1% to 0.15%. The sample was naive CD4+ T cells sorted from blood. This sample's subset: CD45RA+ positively selected. The chain employs TRBV28 and TRBJ1-6, with D perhaps TRBD1 (6 bases). The origin of this receptor is a young man in good health. The CDR3 DNA follows: TGTGCCAGCAGCCCCGGGACAAAGGGTTCACCCCTCCACTTT. It is translated as CASSPGTKGSPLHF.